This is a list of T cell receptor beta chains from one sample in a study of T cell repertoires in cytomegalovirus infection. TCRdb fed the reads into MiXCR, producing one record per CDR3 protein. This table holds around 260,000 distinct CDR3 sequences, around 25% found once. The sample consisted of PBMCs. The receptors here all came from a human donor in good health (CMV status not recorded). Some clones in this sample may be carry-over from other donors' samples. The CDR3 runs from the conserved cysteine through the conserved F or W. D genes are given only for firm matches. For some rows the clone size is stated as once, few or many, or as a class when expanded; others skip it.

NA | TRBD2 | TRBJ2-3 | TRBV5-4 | TGTGCCACCCTTTCGGGGGGTATCACAGATACGCAGTATTTT | CATLSGGITDTQYF
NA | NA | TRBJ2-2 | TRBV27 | TGTGCCAGCAGCCCGTGGAGGGCCGGGGAGCTGTTTTTT | CASSPWRAGELFF
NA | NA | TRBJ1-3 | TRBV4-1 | TGCGCCAGCAGCCAGGGGGCCGGAAACACCATATATTTT | CASSQGAGNTIYF
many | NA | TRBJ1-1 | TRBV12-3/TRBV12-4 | TGTGCCAGCAGTACATATGACGTTCAGAACACTGAAGCTTTCTTT | CASSTYDVQNTEAFF
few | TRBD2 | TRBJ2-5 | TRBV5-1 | TGCGCCAGCAGCGCGGGACTAGCGGGAGGGCTTACAGAGACCCAGTACTTC | CASSAGLAGGLTETQYF
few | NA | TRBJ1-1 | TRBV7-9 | TGTGCCAGCAGCCCCGTCGCGCTAGGGCCCCTCTTT | CASSPVALGPLF
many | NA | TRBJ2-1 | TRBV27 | TGTGCCAGCAGTCCCCGTTCCTTAACAAATGAGCAGTTCTTC | CASSPRSLTNEQFF
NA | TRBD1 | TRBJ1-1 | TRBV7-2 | TGTGCCAGCAGCCTCCGACAACAGGGGGATCGGGCTTTCTTT | CASSLRQQGDRAFF
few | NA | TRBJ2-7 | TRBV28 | TGTGCCAGCAGTTTATGGGTGGGACCTTACGAGCAGTACTTC | CASSLWVGPYEQYF
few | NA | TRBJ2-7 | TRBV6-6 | TGTGCCAGCAGTTATTCCCGAGACGAGCAGTACTTC | CASSYSRDEQYF
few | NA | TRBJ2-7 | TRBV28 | TGTGCCAGCACCGCACCGGGACGGAAAAGCCACGAGCAGTACTTC | CASTAPGRKSHEQYF
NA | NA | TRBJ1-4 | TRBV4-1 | TGCGCCAGCAGCCATCCTTACGAAAAACTGTTTTTT | CASSHPYEKLFF
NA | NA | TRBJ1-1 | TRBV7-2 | TGTGCCAGCAGCCCCACCGGGACATTGAACACTGAAGCTTTCTTT | CASSPTGTLNTEAFF
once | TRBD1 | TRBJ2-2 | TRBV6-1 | TGTGCCAGCAGTGAATATCCAGGGGGCATCGGGGAGCTGTTTTTT | CASSEYPGGIGELFF
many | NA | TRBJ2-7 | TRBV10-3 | TGTGCCATCAGTGAAAGGCCTGGGGCCGGGGTCGAGCAGTACTTC | CAISERPGAGVEQYF
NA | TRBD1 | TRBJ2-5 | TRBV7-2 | TGTGCCAGCAGCTGGGACAGGGTCTCTGGCGAGACCCAGTACTTC | CASSWDRVSGETQYF
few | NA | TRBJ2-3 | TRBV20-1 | TGCAGTGCCCCCGGGGGAACGGAGCACACAGATACGCAGTATTTT | CSAPGGTEHTDTQYF